This T cell receptor beta chain comes out of a study of OX40 agonist ivuxolimab in advanced cancers. TCRdb's copy holds only in-frame clones and misses some; the assay was immunoSEQ multiplex PCR. The sample contains tens of thousands of clones, 75% to 90% of which appear only once. Trimming stripped 3 bases from V and 1 base from J, with 6 bases between. The CDR3 consists of 13 residues. Per the germline V gene, CDR1 is LNHDA and CDR2 is SQIVND (reference sequence). On this clone itself: Distinct nucleotide sequences in the sample also encode this CDR3.

This chain links TRBV19 with TRBJ1-1; D is uncertain. The sequencing here drew on CD4+ or CD8+ T cells sorted from blood, taken in a trial of the OX40 agonist ivuxolimab. The sequence came from an adult with an advanced solid tumor such as melanoma, head and neck, liver or kidney cancer. CDR3 loop: CASSMSGNTEAFF. The CDR3 DNA is TGTGCCAGTAGTATGAGTGGGAACACTGAAGCTTTCTTT.